Each of the 16 T cell receptor beta chains below was sequenced from the same sample in a study of kidney transplant recipient with SARS-CoV-2 infection. TCRdb ran MiXCR on the reads and lists one entry per CDR3 protein. The sample lists 200,000 to 300,000 distinct CDR3 sequences, 29% seen once, with nearly 7.5% in the top ten. The sample was a blood sample, taken at baseline and between days 110 and 120 from a kidney transplant recipient. Source of these receptors: a male patient in his thirties who had COVID-19 and was a kidney transplant recipient. Some T cells may arise from the graft donor.

This clonotype occurred many times. The chain has TRBV5-1 and TRBJ1-1, with 7 bases that match TRBD1. The CDR3 extends over 15 amino acids. Germline V gives CDR1 SGHRS, CDR2 YFSETQ. The V gene end was trimmed by 2 bases and the J gene end by 2 bases; junction bases not matched to a gene: 6. CDR3 coding DNA: TGCGCCAGCAGCTTTAACAGGGGATCAAACACTGAAGCTTTCTTT. Its protein product is CASSFNRGSNTEAFF.

The chain is built from TRBV5-1 and TRBJ2-1, with TRBD2 identical over 11 bases. The V gene end was trimmed by 5 bases and the J gene end by 4 bases; junction bases not matched to a gene: 5. The CDR3 runs to 15 residues. CDR1 SGHRS and CDR2 YFSETQ come from the germline V gene. In nucleotides, the CDR3 is TGCGCCAGCAGATCCGGGACTAGCGGTTACAATGAGCAGTTCTTC. Translation gives CASRSGTSGYNEQFF.

This clonotype showed up many times. In DNA, the CDR3 is TGTGCCAGCAGCTTAGGTCGGGCAGTCTCCTACGAGCAGTACTTC. Protein: CASSLGRAVSYEQYF. This chain uses TRBV11-2 with TRBJ2-7; D is unresolved. Trimming pared 1 base from V and 0 bases from J, leaving 10 bases between. The CDR3 contains 15 residues. CDR1 is SGHAT and CDR2 is FQNNGV in the germline V gene.

Notes on this clonotype: A read error may be the cause here, since a much bigger clone is one base away. The chain is built from TRBV19 and TRBJ1-6; perhaps TRBD1 as D (5 bases). The V end lost 10 bases, the J end lost 2 bases, and 15 bases lay between the germline ends. The CDR3 length is 15 residues. Germline assignment: CDR1 LNHDA and CDR2 SQIVND (reference sequence). The CDR3 DNA reads as TGTGCCACCAGACAGTTAAGCACCTATAATTCACCCCTCCACTTT. Protein sequence: CATRQLSTYNSPLHF.

Comments on this clonotype: A much larger clone differs from this one at a single base, so this may be a read error. This chain uses TRBV30 with TRBJ2-7; D is uncertain. Germline loops: CDR1 GTSNPN, CDR2 SVGIG (reference sequence). The CDR3 is 12 residues long. The CDR3 bases are TGTGCCTGTAGTCCCGTCTCCTACGAGCGGTACTTC. Protein: CACSPVSYERYF.

This clonotype is a singleton in its sample. This may be a read error, as it is one base from a much larger clone. This chain joins TRBV20-1 and TRBJ1-5; TRBD1 might be the D (6 bases). This CDR3 has 13 amino acids. Between the trimmed V and J ends, which lost 8 bases and 5 bases, there was a span of 16 bases. Germline V gene data show CDR1 as DFQATT and CDR2 as SNEGSKA (reference sequence). The CDR3 region has the DNA TGCAGTAGTCAGGGGACTTTGGATCAGCCCCAGCATTTT. This codes for CSSQGTLDQPQHF.

The V call is TRBV7-9, the J call TRBJ2-3; 9 bases align to TRBD1. With V trimmed by 5 bases and J by 0 bases, 15 bases remained unmatched. Germline V gene lookup returns CDR1 SEHNR and CDR2 FQNEAQ (reference sequence). The CDR3 is made up of 19 amino acids. This chain's CDR3 is CASSPRGTGFLWSTDTQYF. CDR3 sequence (DNA): TGTGCCAGCAGCCCCAGGGGGACAGGGTTTTTGTGGAGCACAGATACGCAGTATTTT.

In this sample, this clonotype turned up many times. This chain connects TRBV6-2 or TRBV6-3 to TRBJ1-5, with D possibly being TRBD1 (6 bases). The V end was cut by 5 bases, the J end by 3 bases, with 20 bases between. CDR1 is MNHEY and CDR2 is SVGEGT in the germline V gene. This CDR3 has 17 residues. The CDR3 DNA is TGTGCCAGCAGTCACCCAAGGCAGGGGACCTTCAATCAGCCCCAGCATTTT. The encoded protein is CASSHPRQGTFNQPQHF.

A remark on this clonotype: Germline is not matched at one junction end, which may reflect a read error. The chain uses TRBV2 and TRBJ1-5; D is ambiguous. Germline CDR1 reads SNHLY; CDR2 reads FYNNEI. This CDR3 contains 16 residues. In nucleotides, the CDR3 is TGTGTCAGCAGTGAAAATAGGTACTTGAGCAATCAGCCCCAGCATTTT. It specifies CVSSENRYLSNQPQHF.

This clonotype was recorded many times. V and J are TRBV27 and TRBJ1-3; 8 positions agree with TRBD1. This CDR3 has 14 residues. Losses at the gene ends were 4 bases for V and 3 bases for J; bases not matched to a gene: 2. CDR1 MNHEY and CDR2 SMNVEV come from the germline V gene (reference sequence). The CDR3 nucleotides are TGTGCCAGCAGTTCCAGGGGGCTTGGAAACACCATATATTTT. As protein: CASSSRGLGNTIYF.

This clonotype was counted ten times or more. This chain joins TRBV25-1 and TRBJ1-2; D is ambiguous. In germline, CDR1 is MGHDK, CDR2 SYGVNS. Trimming stripped 5 bases from V and 4 bases from J, with 23 bases between. The CDR3 covers 17 residues. CDR3 residues: CASSFYKELGKTYGYTF. The CDR3 region has the DNA TGTGCCAGCAGTTTTTATAAAGAACTGGGAAAGACCTATGGCTACACCTTC.

A word on this clonotype: A much larger clone lies a single base off, so this may be a read error. V and J are TRBV20-1 and TRBJ2-3; 8 nucleotides match TRBD1. With the DNA end fitting TRBJ2-5 better, the J assignment may be wrong. There are 15 residues in the CDR3. Germline V gene sequence: CDR1 DFQATT, CDR2 SNEGSKA (reference sequence). The CDR3 sequence: CSAADRDPDGETQYF. Written as DNA, the CDR3 is TGCAGTGCCGCGGACAGGGACCCCGATGGGGAGACCCAGTACTTC.

Concerning this clonotype itself: This may be a read error: a much more frequent sequence differs by one nucleotide. The CDR3 bases are TGTGCCAACAGCTTGTGGTGGGGCAATTCACCCCTCCACTTT. It encodes CANSLWWGNSPLHF. This chain joins TRBV5-6 and TRBJ1-6; TRBD1 might be the D (5 bases). The CDR3 runs 14 residues. From germline, CDR1 is SGHDT and CDR2 YYEEEE.

This clonotype was observed a few times. With a much larger clone just one base away, this may be a read error. The rearrangement links TRBV9 to TRBJ2-7; 8 bases are shared with TRBD2. The germline V gene has CDR1 SGDLS and CDR2 YYNGEE. CDR3 size: 16 residues. The CDR3 reads CTSSPNPSGSSYEQYF. The DNA for the CDR3 is TGTACCAGCAGCCCAAACCCCAGCGGGAGCTCCTACGAGCAGTACTTC.

Many counts were recorded for this clonotype. The rearrangement joins TRBV24-1 to TRBJ1-6; 8 bases map to TRBD1. The CDR3 contains 16 residues. Germline V gives CDR1 KGHDR, CDR2 SFDVKD. J gave up 10 bases and V 7 bases, and 14 bases lay outside the gene matches. For the CDR3, the DNA is TGTGCCACCAGACGTTCGAGGACAGGGAGTTTCTCACCCCTCCACTTT. Translated: CATRRSRTGSFSPLHF.

Comments on this clonotype: A read error may explain this, as a much larger clone is one base away. The CDR3 ends on some other residue instead of the conserved phenylalanine or tryptophan, so this is likely a read error. The chain carries TRBV7-9 and TRBJ2-7; 7 bases fit TRBD2. Germline CDR1 reads SEHNR; CDR2 reads FQNEAQ (reference sequence). The ends lost 1 base at V and 7 bases at J; junction bases unmatched: 13. The CDR3 is 16 residues long. CDR3 sequence: CASSLGGSGSWEEQYL. CDR3 DNA: TGTGCCAGCAGCTTAGGGGGTAGCGGGTCTTGGGAAGAGCAGTACCTC.